These T cell receptor beta chains were read from a single sample in a study of CD8 T cell repertoires and HIV-1 epitope variants. TCRdb keeps only in-frame clones here, not all; method: immunoSEQ multiplex PCR. The data show roughly 5,800 clones, about two thirds seen once. Antigen specificity for these receptors is unknown. Specimen: cultured CD8+ T cells derived from PBMCs. The receptor source for this set is a male donor with HIV. Each CDR3 is given with its conserved first and last residue.

v_call: TRBV7-9; j_call: TRBJ1-2; cdr3_aa: CASSLLNRANYGYTF
v_call: TRBV11-2; j_call: TRBJ2-5; cdr3_aa: CASSSSTVREETQYF
v_call: TRBV4-2; j_call: TRBJ2-7; cdr3_aa: CASSPTGGRDEQYF
v_call: TRBV6-5; j_call: TRBJ2-7; cdr3_aa: CASSYSPGGGYEQYF
v_call: TRBV5-5; j_call: TRBJ2-3; cdr3_aa: CASSLLPGQGAESTDTQYF
v_call: TRBV27; j_call: TRBJ1-1; cdr3_aa: CASTSLTVNTEAFF
v_call: TRBV5-5; j_call: TRBJ2-5; cdr3_aa: CASSLEGTQIQETQYF
v_call: TRBV6-5; j_call: TRBJ2-7; cdr3_aa: CASSDQGSSYEQYF
v_call: TRBV9; j_call: TRBJ2-7; cdr3_aa: CASSPRPVASGYEQYF
v_call: TRBV5-1; j_call: TRBJ2-1; cdr3_aa: CASSLGDYYNEQFF
v_call: TRBV13; j_call: TRBJ1-2; cdr3_aa: CASSFADSFYGYTF
v_call: TRBV7-8; j_call: TRBJ2-1; cdr3_aa: CASSSTGGSPGEQFF
v_call: TRBV4-2; j_call: TRBJ1-1; cdr3_aa: CASSQEYNTEAFF
v_call: TRBV27; j_call: TRBJ2-2; cdr3_aa: CASSSATTSGGATGELFF
v_call: TRBV9; j_call: TRBJ2-3; cdr3_aa: CASSEHRDRGITSTDTQYF
v_call: TRBV6-5; j_call: TRBJ2-7; cdr3_aa: CASSRDFEQYF
v_call: TRBV28; j_call: TRBJ1-4; cdr3_aa: CASSLRGHYINSDEKLFF
v_call: TRBV28; j_call: TRBJ2-7; cdr3_aa: CASSFLRGYEQYF
v_call: TRBV7-8; j_call: TRBJ2-7; cdr3_aa: CASSLLAGSSYEQYF
v_call: TRBV27; j_call: TRBJ2-4; cdr3_aa: CASSLGTSGSNQYF
v_call: TRBV6-5; j_call: TRBJ2-1; cdr3_aa: CASSYGVNEQFF
v_call: TRBV2; j_call: TRBJ1-1; cdr3_aa: CASSSNTEAFF
v_call: TRBV5-4; j_call: TRBJ2-1; cdr3_aa: CASSQTSGGPNEQFF
v_call: TRBV30; j_call: TRBJ2-7; cdr3_aa: CAWSTGTGANEQYF
v_call: TRBV6-1; j_call: TRBJ2-2; cdr3_aa: CASSEARQTGELFF
v_call: TRBV28; j_call: TRBJ1-5; cdr3_aa: CASSLLINQPQHF
v_call: TRBV10-1; j_call: TRBJ2-2; cdr3_aa: CASSGVNTGELFF
v_call: TRBV28; j_call: TRBJ1-2; cdr3_aa: CASSEAGEGGYGYTF
v_call: TRBV29-1; j_call: NA; cdr3_aa: CSGDPPGGTGPRTHYEQYF
v_call: TRBV19; j_call: TRBJ2-3; cdr3_aa: CASSRGDPSTDTQYF
v_call: TRBV11-2; j_call: TRBJ2-1; cdr3_aa: CASSLVASGRARRYNEQFF
v_call: TRBV6-4; j_call: TRBJ2-7; cdr3_aa: CASSGNRDYEQYF
v_call: TRBV4-3; j_call: TRBJ2-7; cdr3_aa: CASSQTRQVPWDEQYF
v_call: TRBV11-2; j_call: TRBJ1-1; cdr3_aa: CATQGVGTEAFF
v_call: TRBV19; j_call: TRBJ1-1; cdr3_aa: CATGNRNTEAFF
v_call: TRBV4-1; j_call: TRBJ2-7; cdr3_aa: CASSLTGTGSYEQYF
v_call: TRBV4-1; j_call: TRBJ2-1; cdr3_aa: CASSQDLTSGSHPLGEQFF
v_call: TRBV5-4; j_call: TRBJ1-4; cdr3_aa: CASRPSGADEKLFF